Listed here are 24 T cell receptor beta chains from one sample, sequenced in a study of T cell responses to AZD1222 COVID-19 vaccine. Assay: immunoSEQ multiplex PCR; the TCRdb copy retains only in-frame clones and omits some. The sample has over 110,000 clones, about 90% seen once; the top ten hold 5% to 6.5%. The sample here was peripheral blood, taken on day 0 of AZD1222 vaccination. These receptors were taken from an adult in good health.

J is TRBJ2-5 and V is TRBV19, with D perhaps TRBD1 (6 bases). Germline-derived CDR1 and CDR2 are LNHDA and SQIVND (reference sequence). The CDR3 covers 15 residues. Trimming left V 4 bases short and J 1 base short, with 13 bases between. Here the CDR3 DNA reads TGTGCCAGTAGTAAAGGGGGATCGGGCCAAGAGACCCAGTACTTC. The encoded protein is CASSKGGSGQETQYF.

This clone has just one count. The chain couples TRBV12-3 or TRBV12-4 to TRBJ1-2; D is unclear. The CDR3 consists of 13 residues. Trimming took 7 bases from V and 6 from J, leaving 15 bases between them. Written as DNA, the CDR3 is TGTGCCAGCAATGACGAGTCCAGGAATGGCTACACCTTC. This sequence encodes CASNDESRNGYTF.

This rearrangement joins TRBV11-2 to TRBJ1-1; D gene uncertain. There are 13 residues in the CDR3. Germline V lookup: CDR1 SGHAT, CDR2 FQNNGV. Deletions cut 5 bases from V and 4 bases from J, with 11 bases between. Written as DNA, the CDR3 is TGTGCCAGCAGCCCACAGCGGGGCACTGAAGCTTTCTTT. It encodes CASSPQRGTEAFF.

The V and J genes are TRBV4-1 and TRBJ2-6; weak D call: TRBD2 (6 bases). The CDR3 totals 15 residues. CDR1 MGHRA and CDR2 YSYEKL come from the germline V gene. V lost 1 base and J 9 bases, leaving 13 bases between the germline ends. The CDR3 nucleotides are TGCGCCAGCAGCCAAGCAGGAGGGACCAACAACGTCCTGACTTTC. Its translation is CASSQAGGTNNVLTF.

The rearrangement links TRBV5-5 to TRBJ1-3; 7 positions agree with TRBD1. The V gene end was trimmed by 3 bases and the J gene end by 4 bases; junction bases not matched to a gene: 13. The CDR3 totals 17 residues. CDR1 and CDR2 (germline): SGHKS, YYEKEE (reference sequence). The CDR3 coding sequence is TGTGCCAGCAGCTCGCTTAGGACAGGCTCGTGGGGAAACACCATATATTTT. Encoded protein: CASSSLRTGSWGNTIYF.

This clone appeared a single time. This chain uses TRBV5-1 with TRBJ1-4; 7 nucleotides match TRBD1. The germline V gene encodes CDR1 SGHRS and CDR2 YFSETQ. The CDR3 has 15 residues. The ends lost 0 bases at V and 3 bases at J; junction bases unmatched: 2. The CDR3 region is CASSLVQGANEKLFF. The CDR3 coding sequence is TGCGCCAGCAGCTTGGTTCAGGGGGCTAATGAAAAACTGTTTTTT.

The chain recombines TRBV9 with TRBJ1-2; D is perhaps TRBD1 (6 bases). CDR3 length: 14 amino acids. The V end lost 3 bases, the J end lost 8 bases, and 17 bases lay between the germline ends. Germline-derived CDR1 and CDR2 are SGDLS and YYNGEE. Here the CDR3 reads CASSAEGHLGGYTF. The CDR3 DNA reads as TGTGCCAGCAGCGCCGAGGGACACTTGGGGGGCTACACCTTC. The whole variable domain, remainder taken from reference TRBV9 and TRBJ1-2, is DSGVTQTPKHLITATGQRVTLRCSPRSGDLSVYWYQQSLDQGLQFLIQYYNGEERAKGNILERFSAQQFPDLHSELNLSSLELGDSALYFCASSAEGHLGGYTFGSGTRLTVV.

This chain connects TRBV6-5 to TRBJ1-2, with 10 bases matching TRBD1. V dropped 4 bases and J dropped 8; count of bases not matched to a gene: 7. The germline V gene has CDR1 MNHEY and CDR2 SVGAGI. This CDR3 has 14 residues. The CDR3 reads CASSSGQGSVGYTF. Written as DNA, the CDR3 is TGTGCCAGCAGTTCGGGACAGGGGTCAGTGGGCTACACCTTC.

The chain uses TRBV19 and TRBJ1-1; D is undetermined. The CDR3 length is 15 residues. Germline lookup yields CDR1 LNHDA and CDR2 SQIVND (reference sequence). The V end was cut by 3 bases, the J end by 0 bases, with 11 bases between. This chain's CDR3 is CASSITAWMNTEAFF. The DNA for the CDR3 is TGTGCCAGTAGTATTACAGCTTGGATGAACACTGAAGCTTTCTTT.

The chain employs TRBV27 and TRBJ2-7, with D perhaps matching TRBD2 (5 bases). V was shortened by 3 bases and J by 1 base, with 13 bases between the two germline ends. Germline-derived CDR1 and CDR2 are MNHEY and SMNVEV (reference sequence). CDR3 length equals 15 residues. DNA of the CDR3: TGTGCCAGCAGTTTCGGCGGCTCGGGGTCCTACGAGCAGTACTTC. As protein: CASSFGGSGSYEQYF.

The rearrangement uses TRBV24-1 and TRBJ2-1, with 10 bases that match TRBD2. The CDR3 length is 15 residues. Germline loops: CDR1 KGHDR, CDR2 SFDVKD. V gave up 4 bases and J gave up 5 bases; unmatched junction bases: 4. CDR3 sequence: CATSEGLAVNNEQFF. CDR3 bases: TGTGCCACCAGTGAAGGACTAGCGGTAAACAATGAGCAGTTCTTC.

This chain joins TRBV14 and TRBJ1-4; D is unclear. The ends were cut back, 0 bases at V and 7 bases at J, with 12 bases in the middle. Germline V gene lookup returns CDR1 SGHDN and CDR2 FVKESK. The CDR3 is 15 amino acids. CDR3 residues: CASSQEPATGEKLFF. The CDR3 DNA reads as TGTGCCAGCAGCCAAGAACCCGCGACGGGTGAAAAACTGTTTTTT.

This chain connects TRBV19 to TRBJ1-3; D unclear. Germline values: CDR1 LNHDA, CDR2 SQIVND (reference sequence). The V and J ends lost 8 bases and 2 bases respectively, with 4 bases between them. CDR3 length: 11 amino acids. CDR3: CASWAGNTIYF. The CDR3 nucleotides read TGTGCCAGTTGGGCTGGAAACACCATATATTTT. The full variable domain, in which reference TRBV19 and TRBJ1-3 provide the parts outside the CDR3, is DGGITQSPKYLFRKEGQNVTLSCEQNLNHDAMYWYRQDPGQGLRLIYYSQIVNDFQKGDIAEGYSVSREKKESFPLTVTSAQKNPTAFYLCASWAGNTIYFGEGSWLTVV.

V is TRBV12-3 or TRBV12-4 and J is TRBJ2-3, with D possibly matching TRBD2 (6 bases). The CDR3 contains 13 residues. Trimming left V 3 bases short and J 8 bases short, with 12 bases between. The CDR3 nucleotides read TGTGCCAGCAGTTTTCGGGAGCGGGTTACGCAGTATTTT. Translated: CASSFRERVTQYF.

V gene TRBV30 combines with J gene TRBJ2-1; D perhaps matches TRBD1 (5 bases). V was clipped by 5 bases and J by 9 bases, with 14 bases between them. CDR3 size: 12 residues. CDR1 and CDR2 (germline): GTSNPN, SVGIG (reference sequence). Written as DNA, the CDR3 is TGTGCCTGGTTGGGGCGGTTACCTGAGCAGTTCTTC. Translated: CAWLGRLPEQFF. Full variable domain (remainder filled in from reference TRBV30 and TRBJ2-1): SQTIHQWPATLVQPVGSPLSLECTVEGTSNPNLYWYRQAAGRGLQLLFYSVGIGQISSEVPQNLSASRPQDRQFILSSKKLLLSDSGFYLCAWLGRLPEQFFGPGTRLTVL.

CDR3 region: CATSMRTGHADGDTEAFF. The CDR3 region has the DNA TGTGCCACCAGCATGAGGACAGGTCATGCGGATGGGGACACTGAAGCTTTCTTT. The genes are TRBV15 and TRBJ1-1; TRBD1 aligns across 7 bases. The CDR3 is 18 residues long. Germline V CDR1 and CDR2: LNHNV, YYDKDF (reference sequence). The V segment lost 4 bases and the J segment 3 bases; nucleotides outside the gene matches: 17.

This chain links TRBV7-2 with TRBJ2-3; no definite D call. Germline V gene lookup returns CDR1 SGHTA and CDR2 FQGNSA. The V gene lost 4 bases and the J gene lost 1 base, with 12 bases spanning the gap. The CDR3 length is 15 residues. This CDR3 is CASSSGSAGTDTQYF. CDR3 nucleotides: TGTGCCAGCAGCTCCGGATCAGCTGGCACAGATACGCAGTATTTT.

This clone has a single count. The chain employs TRBV6-2 or TRBV6-3 and TRBJ2-3, with D perhaps TRBD2 (6 bases). V lost 2 bases, J lost 1 base, and 13 bases lay in between. CDR3 length: 16 amino acids. CDR1 and CDR2 from the germline V gene are MNHEY and SVGEGT. This CDR3 reads CASSYDGGSGTDTQYF. The CDR3 DNA sequence: TGTGCCAGCAGTTACGACGGAGGGAGCGGCACAGATACGCAGTATTTT.

The J gene is TRBJ2-6, the V gene TRBV5-1; the D gene is possibly TRBD2 (5 bases). The CDR3 extends over 17 amino acids. Germline CDR1 is SGHRS and CDR2 is YFSETQ. Trimming cost V 1 base and J 1 base, with 12 bases left between them. CDR3 bases: TGCGCCAGCAGCTTGTTGGCAGGAGGATCTGGGGCCAACGTCCTGACTTTC. As protein: CASSLLAGGSGANVLTF.

For this clone: The same CDR3 arises from other DNA sequences in this sample as well. The chain is built from TRBV28 and TRBJ1-5, with D perhaps matching TRBD1 (5 bases). Germline V gene sequence: CDR1 MDHEN, CDR2 SYDVKM. The CDR3 is 12 amino acids. Deletions cut 2 bases from V and 7 bases from J, with 6 bases between. The CDR3 sequence is CASSLRGQPQHF. The CDR3 nucleotides are TGTGCCAGCAGTTTACGGGGGCAGCCCCAGCATTTT.

The chain recombines TRBV10-3 with TRBJ1-5, with D possibly TRBD1 on 6 matching bases. The V gene's germline CDR1 is ENHRY and CDR2 SYGVKD. This CDR3 comprises 14 residues. Trimming removed 1 base from V and 6 bases from J, with 10 bases in between. CDR3 sequence reads: CAISEYRVGQPQHF. The CDR3 nucleotides are TGTGCCATCAGTGAGTACAGGGTCGGTCAGCCCCAGCATTTT.

This clone was detected only once. The chain links TRBV27 to TRBJ2-7, with 7 bases fitting TRBD2. The CDR3 runs 15 residues. Germline CDR1 and CDR2: MNHEY and SMNVEV (reference sequence). J was trimmed by 5 bases and V by 4 bases; bases with no gene match: 11. DNA for the CDR3: TGTGCCAGCAGTTCGTGGACTAGTTTGAGCCACGAGCAGTACTTC. Translation: CASSSWTSLSHEQYF.

This rearrangement joins TRBV30 to TRBJ2-3, with 12 nucleotides matching TRBD2. Germline loops: CDR1 GTSNPN, CDR2 SVGIG (reference sequence). V lost 3 bases, J lost 1 base, and 11 bases stayed unmatched. The CDR3 is 18 amino acids. The CDR3 DNA reads TGTGCCTGGAGCCCGGGACTAGCGGGCCCCGGGGGCACAGATACGCAGTATTTT. It is translated as CAWSPGLAGPGGTDTQYF.

The rearrangement uses TRBV28 and TRBJ2-1; 7 bases agree with TRBD2. The CDR3 has 13 amino acids. The V gene end was trimmed by 2 bases and the J gene end by 13 bases; junction bases not matched to a gene: 8. Germline CDR1 MDHEN, CDR2 SYDVKM. The CDR3 DNA reads as TGTGCCAGCAGTTTAACGAAAGAGCGGGATCAGTTCTTC. It is translated as CASSLTKERDQFF. The variable domain in full, with the rest retrieved from reference TRBV28 and TRBJ2-1, is DVKVTQSSRYLVKRTGEKVFLECVQDMDHENMFWYRQDPGLGLRLIYFSYDVKMKEKGDIPEGYSVSREKKERFSLILESASTNQTSMYLCASSLTKERDQFFGPGTRLTVL.